This entry lists 15 T cell receptor beta chains sequenced from one sample in a study of cytotoxic CD8 clonotypes in ibrutinib-treated CLL (dated by TCRdb to 2020 to 2023). Receptor amplification or capture employed the immunoSEQ multiplex PCR assay. TCRdb's version of the immuneACCESS table is confined to in-frame rearrangements and falls short of the full clone set. An unresolved V gene accounts for under half of the shortfall where checked; the remainder is of unknown origin. The sample contains 200,000 to 250,000 clones, 70% of them found a single time. Over 5.5% of the sample rests with the top ten. Taken with the paper, the label for time point translates to: approximately twelve months on ibrutinib. The material was PBMCs, obtained after 12 months of ibrutinib treatment. These receptors were collected from a human donor with chronic lymphocytic leukemia.

The chain is built from TRBV15 and TRBJ1-5; D not certain. The V end lost 0 bases, the J end lost 3 bases, and 6 bases lay between the germline ends. The CDR3 is 14 amino acids. Germline V gives CDR1 LNHNV, CDR2 YYDKDF (reference sequence). The chain's CDR3 is CATSRDRVNQPQHF. Written as DNA, the CDR3 is TGTGCCACCAGCAGAGACAGAGTCAATCAGCCCCAGCATTTT.

The chain has TRBV9 and TRBJ2-3; TRBD1 agrees at 10 bases. Germline V gene lookup returns CDR1 SGDLS and CDR2 YYNGEE. This CDR3 region has 15 residues. J was trimmed by 3 bases and V by 5 bases; bases with no gene match: 6. The CDR3 coding sequence is TGTGCCAGCAGTAGGGACAGGGGTCAGACAGATACGCAGTATTTT. Protein product: CASSRDRGQTDTQYF.

This clone was picked up a small number of times. The J gene is TRBJ2-1, the V gene TRBV13; 7 bases are shared with TRBD2. The CDR3 has 14 residues. Germline V gene sequence: CDR1 PRHDT, CDR2 FYEKMQ (reference sequence). With 8 bases clipped from V and 6 bases from J, the junction kept 10 bases outside the gene matches. The CDR3 is CASGAGAPGNEQFF. The CDR3 nucleotides read TGTGCCAGCGGCGCGGGAGCACCGGGCAATGAGCAGTTCTTC.

This sequence joins TRBV5-6 and TRBJ1-2; the D gene is possibly TRBD1 (5 bases). In germline, CDR1 is SGHDT, CDR2 YYEEEE. CDR3 length: 15 residues. V was pared by 4 bases and J by 0 bases, with 13 bases between. The CDR3 is CASSQRQPANYGYTF. The CDR3 region has the DNA TGTGCCAGCAGCCAGAGACAGCCTGCTAACTATGGCTACACCTTC.

The V and J genes are TRBV7-2 and TRBJ1-2, with TRBD1 as a possible D gene (5 bases). CDR1 and CDR2 (germline): SGHTA, FQGNSA. V gave up 1 base and J gave up 8 bases, with 17 bases separating them. The CDR3 extends over 15 amino acids. CDR3 sequence: CASSLGGTGMRGYTF. The CDR3 coding sequence is TGTGCCAGCAGCTTAGGCGGGACGGGGATGAGAGGCTACACCTTC.

This chain uses TRBV2 with TRBJ2-7, with TRBD2 matching 10 bases. The germline CDR1 and CDR2 sequences are SNHLY and FYNNEI. CDR3 length: 15 residues. The trim removed 6 bases at V and 3 bases at J, leaving 8 bases unmatched. The DNA of the CDR3 is TGTGCCAGCAGGGACCCTAGCGGGAGAGGCTACGAGCAGTACTTC. Translating it yields CASRDPSGRGYEQYF.

V gene TRBV4-1 combines with J gene TRBJ1-4; 7 bases fit TRBD1. Germline-derived CDR1 and CDR2 are MGHRA and YSYEKL. The CDR3 is 18 residues long. V was pared by 4 bases and J by 15 bases, with 26 bases of the junction left unmatched. The chain's CDR3 is CASSPSTLKTGPLTVMFF. In DNA, the CDR3 is TGCGCCAGCAGCCCCAGTACCCTCAAGACAGGGCCCCTTACAGTGATGTTTTTT.

This chain links TRBV25-1 with TRBJ1-1; 7 bases match TRBD1. The CDR3 sequence is 15 residues long. J was trimmed by 4 bases and V by 8 bases; bases with no gene match: 13. Germline V lookup: CDR1 MGHDK, CDR2 SYGVNS. The CDR3 DNA reads as TGTGCCAGCGGTCCCGCAGGGGGGCTGGGCACTGAAGCTTTCTTT. Its translation is CASGPAGGLGTEAFF.

The gene calls are TRBV18 and TRBJ2-1; 12 bases align to TRBD2. The CDR3 length is 15 residues. The J segment lost 9 bases and the V segment lost 6 bases, leaving 9 bases of the junction unmatched. Per germline, CDR1 KGHSH and CDR2 LQKENI. CDR3: CASSTSGSIRPEQFF. The CDR3 region has the DNA TGTGCCAGCTCGACTAGCGGGAGTATTCGTCCTGAGCAGTTCTTC.

V is TRBV6-1 and J is TRBJ2-1, with TRBD1 identical over 8 bases. J lost 14 bases, V lost 6 bases, and 6 bases had no gene match. Germline loops: CDR1 MNHNS, CDR2 SASEGT. CDR3 length equals 11 residues. CDR3 protein: CASSSGQVEFF. The CDR3 nucleotides are TGTGCCAGCAGCTCGGGACAGGTCGAGTTCTTC.

V and J are TRBV5-4 and TRBJ1-2; possible D gene TRBD1, 6 bases. The germline gives CDR1 SGHNT, CDR2 YYREEE (reference sequence). Trimming cost V 4 bases and J 4 bases, with 11 bases left between them. This CDR3 is built from 13 residues. The CDR3 protein is CASSIYRVYGYTF. The CDR3 region has the DNA TGTGCCAGCAGCATTTACAGGGTCTATGGCTACACCTTC.

The chain recombines TRBV19 with TRBJ1-1, with a possible D match to TRBD1 (5 bases). Trimming removed 5 bases from V and 4 bases from J, with 17 bases in between. The CDR3 is made up of 15 amino acids. Germline values: CDR1 LNHDA, CDR2 SQIVND (reference sequence). The DNA of the CDR3 is TGTGCCAGTAGTTCGTACTCCGGGACGGGCACTGAAGCTTTCTTT. This sequence encodes CASSSYSGTGTEAFF.

This clone turned up a few times. V and J are TRBV7-2 and TRBJ2-2, with D unresolved. CDR3 length: 13 amino acids. V gave up 5 bases and J gave up 2 bases, with 6 bases separating them. CDR1 is SGHTA, CDR2 FQGNSA, per germline. CDR3 in DNA: TGTGCCAGCAGCCCTCTCAACACCGGGGAGCTGTTTTTT. Protein: CASSPLNTGELFF. The whole variable domain, remainder taken from reference TRBV7-2 and TRBJ2-2, is GAGVSQSPSNKVTEKGKDVELRCDPISGHTALYWYRQSLGQGLEFLIYFQGNSAPDKSGLPSDRFSAERTGGSVSTLTIQRTQQEDSAVYLCASSPLNTGELFFGEGSRLTVL.

The V and J genes are TRBV15 and TRBJ2-7, with 12 bases matching TRBD1. The CDR3 sequence is 16 residues long. The germline V gene has CDR1 LNHNV and CDR2 YYDKDF (reference sequence). V lost 2 bases and J lost 5; bases outside the gene matches: 7. The CDR3 here is CATSRLAGTGGHEQYF. The DNA of the CDR3 is TGTGCCACCAGCAGATTAGCCGGGACAGGGGGCCACGAGCAGTACTTC.

The chain combines TRBV5-1 with TRBJ2-3; tentatively, D is TRBD1 (5 bases). V dropped 0 bases and J dropped 4 bases, with 12 bases sitting between them. The CDR3 consists of 15 residues. The V gene's germline CDR1 is SGHRS and CDR2 YFSETQ. The CDR3: CASSLGAGSPDTQYF. CDR3 coding DNA: TGCGCCAGCAGCTTGGGGGCAGGGTCACCAGATACGCAGTATTTT.